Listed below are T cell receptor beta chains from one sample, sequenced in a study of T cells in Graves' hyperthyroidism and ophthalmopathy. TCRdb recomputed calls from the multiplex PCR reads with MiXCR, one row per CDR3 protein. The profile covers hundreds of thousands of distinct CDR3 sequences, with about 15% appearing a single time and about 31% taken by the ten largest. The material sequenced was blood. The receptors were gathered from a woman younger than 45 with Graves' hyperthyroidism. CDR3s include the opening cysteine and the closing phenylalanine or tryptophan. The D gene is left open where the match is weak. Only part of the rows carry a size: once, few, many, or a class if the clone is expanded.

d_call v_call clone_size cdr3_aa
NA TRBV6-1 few CASKMAKTEAFF
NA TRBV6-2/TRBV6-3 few CASSYSIGNSYNEQFF
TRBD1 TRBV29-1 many CSGGDRGYNEQFF
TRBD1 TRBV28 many CASSLSGQAIDTQYF
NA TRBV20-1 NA CSARVGGRVLDEQFF
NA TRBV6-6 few CASSYGGRPNEKLFF
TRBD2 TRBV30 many CAWTRGDNEQYF
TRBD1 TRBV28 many CASRPRTGGNQPQHF
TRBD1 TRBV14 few CASSQTGGPAEQYF
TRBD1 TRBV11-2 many CASSPRPPGTGFGIDTQYF
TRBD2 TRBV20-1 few CSARATSGSSYEQYF
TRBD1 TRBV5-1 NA CASSLRQGFLYGYTF
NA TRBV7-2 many CASSPRSGANYEQYF
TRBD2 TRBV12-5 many CASGPRGSGRGDTQYF
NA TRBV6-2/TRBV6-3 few CASRGPAVANEKLFF
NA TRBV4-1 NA CASSQSRPGLETQYF
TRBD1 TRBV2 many CASGRNIPGQGTSYEQYF
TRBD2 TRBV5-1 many CASRGLAGPSYEQYF
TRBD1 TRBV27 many CASSQPGQGTKEQYF
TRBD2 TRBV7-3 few CASSPTSGSHNEQFF
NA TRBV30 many CAFPRADYGYTF
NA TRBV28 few CASSSTVWSEAFF
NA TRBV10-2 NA CASSGLAEEFF